The rows below give T cell receptor beta chains drawn from one sample of a study of shared clonotypes between healthy human individuals. Sequenced by immunoSEQ multiplex PCR; TCRdb stores in-frame clones only, minus some. Of some 500,000 clones in the sample, around 96% were seen once. The sequenced sample was naive CD4+ T cells sorted from blood. Source of these receptors: a woman in her twenties or thirties in good health. Both conserved end residues are part of each CDR3. Each record gives: J gene, CDR3 length, V gene, D gene, CDR3 DNA, CDR3 protein. The D gene is left open where the match is weak.

J gene: TRBJ1-2
CDR3 length: 13
V gene: TRBV10-1
D gene: -
CDR3 DNA: TGCGCCAGCAGTGATGGGGGTGACTATGGCTACACCTTC
CDR3 protein: CASSDGGDYGYTF

J gene: TRBJ2-7
CDR3 length: 19
V gene: TRBV2
D gene: TRBD2
CDR3 DNA: TGTGCCAGCAGTGAGCCGGGGGGACTAGCGGGAGCAAGGAGTTACGAGCAGTACTTC
CDR3 protein: CASSEPGGLAGARSYEQYF

J gene: TRBJ2-5
CDR3 length: 14
V gene: TRBV28
D gene: -
CDR3 DNA: TGTGCCAGCAGTTCAATCAGGCGCCAAGAGACCCAGTACTTC
CDR3 protein: CASSSIRRQETQYF

J gene: TRBJ1-4
CDR3 length: 14
V gene: TRBV5-8
D gene: TRBD1
CDR3 DNA: TGTGCCAGCTTCGGGACAGGCCTTAATGAAAAACTGTTTTTT
CDR3 protein: CASFGTGLNEKLFF

J gene: TRBJ1-3
CDR3 length: 17
V gene: TRBV7-3
D gene: -
CDR3 DNA: TGTGCCAGCAAAAAGGGGACCGGGGCTTCCACGGGAAACACCATATATTTT
CDR3 protein: CASKKGTGASTGNTIYF

J gene: TRBJ2-5
CDR3 length: 15
V gene: TRBV7-2
D gene: TRBD2
CDR3 DNA: TGTGCCAGCACCCTCCAGCGGGAGGGTTGGGAGACCCAGTACTTC
CDR3 protein: CASTLQREGWETQYF

J gene: TRBJ2-5
CDR3 length: 15
V gene: TRBV29-1
D gene: TRBD2
CDR3 DNA: TGCAGCGTTGAGCTACTAGCGGGAGGGCCTGAGACCCAGTACTTC
CDR3 protein: CSVELLAGGPETQYF

J gene: TRBJ2-7
CDR3 length: 15
V gene: TRBV6-1
D gene: TRBD2
CDR3 DNA: TGTGCCAGCAGTGGTCGAGCGGGGGCTAACGACGAGCAGTACTTC
CDR3 protein: CASSGRAGANDEQYF

J gene: TRBJ2-7
CDR3 length: 13
V gene: TRBV7-9
D gene: TRBD2
CDR3 DNA: TGTGCCAGCACAATAGCGGGACCCCACGAGCAGTACTTC
CDR3 protein: CASTIAGPHEQYF

J gene: TRBJ2-7
CDR3 length: 13
V gene: TRBV7-8
D gene: -
CDR3 DNA: TGTGCCAGCAGCAAAGGGGTGCCCTACGAGCAGTACTTC
CDR3 protein: CASSKGVPYEQYF

J gene: TRBJ1-5
CDR3 length: 14
V gene: TRBV6-1
D gene: -
CDR3 DNA: TGTGCCGTGGGGGGGCGACAGCCCAATCAGCCCCAGCATTTT
CDR3 protein: CAVGGRQPNQPQHF

J gene: TRBJ2-3
CDR3 length: 12
V gene: TRBV29-1
D gene: -
CDR3 DNA: TGCAGCGTTGAAGATGTGCGAGATACGCAGTATTTT
CDR3 protein: CSVEDVRDTQYF

J gene: TRBJ1-2
CDR3 length: 15
V gene: TRBV5-4
D gene: TRBD1
CDR3 DNA: TGTGCCAGCAGCCCCCGGACAGGGATTAACTATGGCTACACCTTC
CDR3 protein: CASSPRTGINYGYTF

J gene: TRBJ1-1
CDR3 length: 13
V gene: TRBV10-1
D gene: -
CDR3 DNA: TGCGCCAGCAGACCCGTCGCGAACACTGAAGCTTTCTTT
CDR3 protein: CASRPVANTEAFF

J gene: TRBJ2-3
CDR3 length: 14
V gene: TRBV5-4
D gene: -
CDR3 DNA: TGTGCCAGCAGCTTTGGGACTAGCACAGATACGCAGTATTTT
CDR3 protein: CASSFGTSTDTQYF

J gene: TRBJ2-7
CDR3 length: 15
V gene: TRBV27
D gene: TRBD1
CDR3 DNA: TGTGCCAGCAGTCTCCGAGGACAGGGGGCCTACGAGCAGTACTTC
CDR3 protein: CASSLRGQGAYEQYF

J gene: TRBJ2-3
CDR3 length: 14
V gene: TRBV19
D gene: TRBD2
CDR3 DNA: TGTGCCAGTAGGCTTAGCGGGAGAGTAGATACGCAGTATTTT
CDR3 protein: CASRLSGRVDTQYF

J gene: TRBJ2-1
CDR3 length: 13
V gene: TRBV9
D gene: -
CDR3 DNA: TGTGCCAGCAGCGTAGGTCCCGACAATGAGCAGTTCTTC
CDR3 protein: CASSVGPDNEQFF

J gene: TRBJ1-4
CDR3 length: 13
V gene: TRBV7-6
D gene: -
CDR3 DNA: TGTGCCAGCAGCTTAGTGTTTTCGGGAAAACTGTTTTTT
CDR3 protein: CASSLVFSGKLFF

J gene: TRBJ2-5
CDR3 length: 14
V gene: TRBV6-5
D gene: -
CDR3 DNA: TGTGCCAGCAGTTACGGCAGGTTCGGGGAGACCCAGTACTTC
CDR3 protein: CASSYGRFGETQYF

J gene: TRBJ2-3
CDR3 length: 12
V gene: TRBV7-9
D gene: -
CDR3 DNA: TGTGCCAGCAGCTTGTGGTCAGATACGCAGTATTTT
CDR3 protein: CASSLWSDTQYF

J gene: TRBJ1-1
CDR3 length: 16
V gene: TRBV5-6
D gene: -
CDR3 DNA: TGTGCCAGCAGCAAGGATTGGGGGCGGGTGAGCACTGAAGCTTTCTTT
CDR3 protein: CASSKDWGRVSTEAFF

J gene: TRBJ1-4
CDR3 length: 13
V gene: TRBV5-1
D gene: -
CDR3 DNA: TGCGCCAGCAGCCGCAGGAGGAATGAAAAACTGTTTTTT
CDR3 protein: CASSRRRNEKLFF

J gene: TRBJ1-2
CDR3 length: 12
V gene: TRBV10-1
D gene: TRBD1
CDR3 DNA: TGCGCCAGCAGTGGAACAGGGGGAGGCTACACCTTC
CDR3 protein: CASSGTGGGYTF

J gene: TRBJ2-3
CDR3 length: 14
V gene: TRBV19
D gene: TRBD1
CDR3 DNA: TGTGCCAGTGAACATGGACAGGGGACGGATACGCAGTATTTT
CDR3 protein: CASEHGQGTDTQYF

J gene: TRBJ2-1
CDR3 length: 15
V gene: TRBV4-1
D gene: -
CDR3 DNA: TGCGCCAGCACCTTTGGGGGGGCGACCTACAATGAGCAGTTCTTC
CDR3 protein: CASTFGGATYNEQFF

J gene: TRBJ1-4
CDR3 length: 13
V gene: TRBV28
D gene: TRBD1
CDR3 DNA: TGTGCCAGCAGAACCACAGGGGGGGAAAAACTGTTTTTT
CDR3 protein: CASRTTGGEKLFF

J gene: TRBJ1-5
CDR3 length: 16
V gene: TRBV27
D gene: TRBD1
CDR3 DNA: TGTGCCAGCAGTCCCGGGACAGCGATCATCATGAGGCCCCAGCATTTT
CDR3 protein: CASSPGTAIIMRPQHF

J gene: TRBJ2-7
CDR3 length: 13
V gene: TRBV14
D gene: TRBD2
CDR3 DNA: TGTGCCAGCAGACTTAGCGGGAATTACGAGCAGTACTTC
CDR3 protein: CASRLSGNYEQYF

J gene: TRBJ1-1
CDR3 length: 14
V gene: TRBV6-1
D gene: -
CDR3 DNA: TGTGCCAGCAGTGCGGGGGAGGCTGACACTGAAGCTTTCTTT
CDR3 protein: CASSAGEADTEAFF

J gene: TRBJ2-7
CDR3 length: 14
V gene: TRBV18
D gene: TRBD1
CDR3 DNA: TGTGCCAGCTCACTCCGGGACAGGGACCACGAGCAGTACTTC
CDR3 protein: CASSLRDRDHEQYF

J gene: TRBJ2-5
CDR3 length: 12
V gene: TRBV2
D gene: -
CDR3 DNA: TGTGCCAGCATTGGAGGCGGAGAGACCCAGTACTTC
CDR3 protein: CASIGGGETQYF

J gene: TRBJ1-1
CDR3 length: 13
V gene: TRBV5-1
D gene: -
CDR3 DNA: TGCGCCAGCAGCTTGAGTACTAACACTGAAGCTTTCTTT
CDR3 protein: CASSLSTNTEAFF

J gene: TRBJ2-3
CDR3 length: 13
V gene: TRBV4-1
D gene: TRBD2
CDR3 DNA: TGCGCCAGCAGCTTCGGGAGGGCCCATACGCAGTATTTT
CDR3 protein: CASSFGRAHTQYF

J gene: TRBJ2-1
CDR3 length: 14
V gene: TRBV18
D gene: TRBD2
CDR3 DNA: TGTGCCAGCTCACCTCGGGCGGGAGCGGATGAGCAGTTCTTC
CDR3 protein: CASSPRAGADEQFF

J gene: TRBJ1-2
CDR3 length: 14
V gene: TRBV29-1
D gene: -
CDR3 DNA: TGCAGCGTTGAACAAGTACAGGGTTTGGGTGGCTACACCTTC
CDR3 protein: CSVEQVQGLGGYTF